Following are 21 T cell receptor beta chains from one sample sequenced in a study of blood T cell repertoires in COVID-19. Profiled with immunoSEQ multiplex PCR; TCRdb holds only in-frame clones, not every one. The data show 250,000 to 300,000 clones, about nine tenths seen once. The sample consisted of PBMCs or T cells enriched from blood (not recorded which). The receptors stem from a woman in her thirties or forties who had recovered from COVID-19.

This chain joins TRBV4-2 and TRBJ2-7; 12 bases match TRBD1. J was trimmed by 5 bases and V by 3 bases; bases with no gene match: 5. The germline gives CDR1 LGHNA, CDR2 YNFKEQ. The CDR3 sequence is 15 residues long. Written as DNA, the CDR3 is TGTGCCAGCAGCCAGCCGGGACAGGGGGCAGACGAGCAGTACTTC. Protein: CASSQPGQGADEQYF.

This clone appeared a single time. CDR3 region: CASSRLGLSNQPQHF. CDR3 DNA sequence: TGCGCCAGCAGCCGGTTGGGCCTTAGCAATCAGCCCCAGCATTTT. The V gene is TRBV4-1, the J gene TRBJ1-5; D is undetermined. The CDR3 contains 15 residues. CDR1 and CDR2 (germline): MGHRA, YSYEKL. V dropped 4 bases and J dropped 0 bases, with 10 bases sitting between them.

The chain couples TRBV11-2 to TRBJ2-7, with D perhaps matching TRBD2 (5 bases). The CDR3 contains 16 residues. Trimming left V 5 bases short and J 7 bases short, with 24 bases between. From germline, CDR1 is SGHAT and CDR2 FQNNGV. CDR3 in amino acids: CASSGGLASGGGEQYF. DNA for the CDR3: TGTGCCAGCAGCGGCGGCCTGGCCTCAGGAGGTGGGGAGCAGTACTTC.

The chain is built from TRBV2 and TRBJ2-3, with 7 bases identical to TRBD2. The V and J ends lost 6 bases and 1 base, in that order; junction bases with no gene match: 4. Per germline, CDR1 SNHLY and CDR2 FYNNEI. The CDR3 covers 14 residues. CDR3 nucleotides: TGTGCCAGCAGACGTACTAGCGGCACAGATACGCAGTATTTT. Amino acids: CASRRTSGTDTQYF.

CDR3 protein: CASSPGGTGELFF. In DNA, the CDR3 is TGTGCCAGCAGCCCAGGAGGAACCGGGGAGCTGTTTTTT. V usage is TRBV3-1 (or the pseudogene TRBV3-2) and J usage is TRBJ2-2, with a tentative D call TRBD2 (5 bases). Germline V CDR1 and CDR2: LGHDT, YNNKEL (reference sequence). The CDR3 contains 13 residues. Trimming stripped 4 bases from V and 5 bases from J, with 8 bases between.

V usage is TRBV18 and J usage is TRBJ1-2, with 7 bases fitting TRBD1. The V gene's germline CDR1 is KGHSH and CDR2 LQKENI. V gave up 4 bases and J gave up 4 bases; unmatched junction bases: 3. There are 13 residues in the CDR3. CDR3 protein: CASSRQGGYGYTF. DNA of the CDR3: TGTGCCAGCTCACGACAGGGAGGCTATGGCTACACCTTC. The whole variable domain, filled in from reference TRBV18 and TRBJ1-2, reads NAGVMQNPRHLVRRRGQEARLRCSPMKGHSHVYWYRQLPEEGLKFMVYLQKENIIDESGMPKERFSAEFPKEGPSILRIQQVVRGDSAAYFCASSRQGGYGYTFGSGTRLTVV.

The chain couples TRBV19 to TRBJ2-1; D not certain. V lost 7 bases and J 0 bases, leaving 13 bases between the germline ends. The length of the CDR3 is 15 residues. Germline assignment: CDR1 LNHDA and CDR2 SQIVND (reference sequence). CDR3 coding DNA: TGTGCCAGTACCCCGAGCTATCCCTCCTACAATGAGCAGTTCTTC. As protein: CASTPSYPSYNEQFF.

This chain connects TRBV29-1 to TRBJ1-1; 10 nucleotides line up with TRBD1. The germline V gene has CDR1 SQVTM and CDR2 ANQGSEA. CDR3 length equals 13 residues. Trimming took 1 base from V and 5 from J; bases not matched to a gene: 1. Here the CDR3 reads CSVEGTGGTEAFF. In nucleotides, the CDR3 is TGCAGCGTTGAAGGGACAGGGGGAACTGAAGCTTTCTTT.

The V gene is TRBV4-2, the J gene TRBJ1-2, with 7 bases lining up with TRBD1. Germline V gene sequence: CDR1 LGHNA, CDR2 YNFKEQ. The CDR3 has 15 residues. V dropped 0 bases and J dropped 5; count of bases not matched to a gene: 6. The CDR3 protein is CASSQEVAQGYGYTF. The CDR3 DNA is TGTGCCAGCAGCCAAGAAGTCGCACAGGGGTATGGCTACACCTTC.

V usage is TRBV29-1 and J usage is TRBJ1-2; a possible D gene is TRBD1 (5 bases). Germline V lookup: CDR1 SQVTM, CDR2 ANQGSEA. V was clipped by 3 bases and J by 5 bases, with 16 bases between them. This CDR3 is 14 amino acids long. CDR3 in amino acids: CSVEATGSGYGYTF. CDR3 nucleotides: TGCAGCGTTGAGGCAACAGGCTCAGGGTATGGCTACACCTTC.

The chain links TRBV5-1 to TRBJ2-2; D call uncertain. This CDR3 has 15 residues. Germline V lookup: CDR1 SGHRS, CDR2 YFSETQ. V was shortened by 0 bases and J by 6 bases, with 12 bases between the two germline ends. The CDR3 is CASSLGHRFSGELFF. CDR3 DNA: TGCGCCAGCAGCTTGGGACATCGTTTTTCCGGGGAGCTGTTTTTT.

This CDR3 reads CASSLKTQGTEAFF. CDR3 nucleotide sequence: TGTGCCAGTAGTCTAAAAACCCAGGGCACTGAAGCTTTCTTT. The chain uses TRBV19 and TRBJ1-1; the D gene is possibly TRBD1 (5 bases). Germline CDR1 and CDR2: LNHDA and SQIVND (reference sequence). V was trimmed by 5 bases and J by 4 bases, leaving 14 bases between them. The CDR3 is 14 amino acids. The full variable domain, its missing parts supplied by reference TRBV19 and TRBJ1-1, is DGGITQSPKYLFRKEGQNVTLSCEQNLNHDAMYWYRQDPGQGLRLIYYSQIVNDFQKGDIAEGYSVSREKKESFPLTVTSAQKNPTAFYLCASSLKTQGTEAFFGQGTRLTVV.

V gene TRBV7-2 combines with J gene TRBJ1-2; 7 bases match TRBD1. The CDR3 consists of 16 residues. J gave up 0 bases and V 1 base, and 5 bases lay outside the gene matches. Germline loops: CDR1 SGHTA, CDR2 FQGNSA. The CDR3 loop reads CASSLGSGTANYGYTF. Written as DNA, the CDR3 is TGTGCCAGCAGCTTAGGGTCCGGGACAGCTAACTATGGCTACACCTTC.

CDR3 protein: CASKSSEQYF. The CDR3 bases are TGTGCCAGCAAATCCAGCGAGCAGTACTTC. This chain joins TRBV6-5 and TRBJ2-7; the D is unclear. CDR1 and CDR2 (germline): MNHEY, SVGAGI. With 7 bases removed from V and 6 bases from J, the gap between germline ends came to 7 bases. The CDR3 contains 10 residues.

V is TRBV21-1 and J is TRBJ1-2; TRBD1 was called by the table and not checked on the DNA. TRBV21-1 is a recognized pseudogene. CDR3 size: 13 residues. Here the CDR3 DNA reads TGTGCCAGCAGAATCTTAGGGGGCGGCGGCTACACCTTC. As protein: CASRILGGGGYTF.

This chain uses TRBV10-2 with TRBJ2-3; 15 bases fit TRBD2. Germline-derived CDR1 and CDR2 are WSHSY and SAAADI. The CDR3 has 18 residues. V dropped 5 bases and J dropped 3; count of bases not matched to a gene: 9. In nucleotides, the CDR3 is TGCGCCAGCAGTAACGCCCGGACTAGCGGGGGGGGAACAGATACGCAGTATTTT. Translating gives CASSNARTSGGGTDTQYF.

The chain has TRBV7-9 and TRBJ2-7, with a possible D match to TRBD1 (5 bases). The CDR3 runs 14 residues. Trimming took 2 bases from V and 1 from J, leaving 9 bases between them. Germline assignment: CDR1 SEHNR and CDR2 FQNEAQ (reference sequence). This CDR3 is CASSLNQGSYEQYF. CDR3 nucleotide sequence: TGTGCCAGCAGCTTAAATCAGGGTTCCTACGAGCAGTACTTC.

The rearrangement uses TRBV4-1 and TRBJ2-7; 7 nucleotides agree with TRBD2. The J segment lost 2 bases and the V segment lost 4 bases, leaving 8 bases of the junction unmatched. Germline CDR1 reads MGHRA; CDR2 reads YSYEKL. The CDR3 covers 15 residues. The CDR3 coding sequence is TGCGCCAGCAGCCCCGTGGGGGGGAGGACCTACGAGCAGTACTTC. Its translation: CASSPVGGRTYEQYF.

The chain uses TRBV2 and TRBJ2-7, with 10 bases fitting TRBD2. The germline V gene encodes CDR1 SNHLY and CDR2 FYNNEI. Germline trimming cut 5 bases from V and 6 bases from J; bases unmatched to any gene: 10. The CDR3 length is 15 residues. The CDR3: CASSLEAGGLGEQYF. The CDR3 DNA follows: TGTGCCAGCAGTCTAGAAGCGGGGGGGCTAGGCGAGCAGTACTTC.

The rearrangement joins TRBV7-2 to TRBJ2-1; 10 bases are a match to TRBD2. There are 16 residues in the CDR3. Trimming took 5 bases from V and 4 from J; bases not matched to a gene: 8. Germline CDR1 is SGHTA and CDR2 is FQGNSA. The DNA for the CDR3 is TGTGCCAGCAGCCAAAGAGCGGGGGGGAATTACAATGAGCAGTTCTTC. Its translation is CASSQRAGGNYNEQFF.

This clone has just a few counts. V and J are TRBV27 and TRBJ2-2; D perhaps matches TRBD2 (6 bases). The CDR3 covers 15 residues. The V end lost 6 bases, the J end lost 0 bases, and 11 bases lay between the germline ends. Germline assignment: CDR1 MNHEY and CDR2 SMNVEV (reference sequence). The CDR3 spells CASRYGTANTGELFF. The DNA of the CDR3 is TGTGCCAGCAGATACGGGACTGCGAACACCGGGGAGCTGTTTTTT.